This TCR beta chain came from a study of T cell responses to AZD1222 COVID-19 vaccine. Germline assignment: CDR1 SEHNR and CDR2 FQNEAQ (reference sequence). V lost 5 bases, J lost 5 bases, and 7 bases stayed unmatched. The CDR3 contains 15 residues. Broader study findings: The CD4 TCRs associated with vaccination extended across spike and predominated at 160-218 and 743-854. Sampling captured repertoires only after the peak T cell response. A mostly white British donor set with more females was recruited, and clonal diversity was possibly underestimated. Only six people who got AZD1222 tested seropositive at baseline.

Remarks on this clone: What it binds is not known.

Assay used: immunoSEQ multiplex PCR; TCRdb lists only in-frame clones, some missing. The sample yields 80,000 to 90,000 clones, 90% to 95% seen once. Material: peripheral blood, obtained on day 0 of MenACWY control vaccination. The J gene is TRBJ1-1, the V gene TRBV7-9; the match to TRBD1 covers 11 bases. The TCR sequence derives from an adult in good health. The CDR3 protein is CASSPPDRGPTEAFF. The CDR3 region has the DNA TGTGCCAGCAGCCCCCCGGACAGGGGGCCAACTGAAGCTTTCTTT.